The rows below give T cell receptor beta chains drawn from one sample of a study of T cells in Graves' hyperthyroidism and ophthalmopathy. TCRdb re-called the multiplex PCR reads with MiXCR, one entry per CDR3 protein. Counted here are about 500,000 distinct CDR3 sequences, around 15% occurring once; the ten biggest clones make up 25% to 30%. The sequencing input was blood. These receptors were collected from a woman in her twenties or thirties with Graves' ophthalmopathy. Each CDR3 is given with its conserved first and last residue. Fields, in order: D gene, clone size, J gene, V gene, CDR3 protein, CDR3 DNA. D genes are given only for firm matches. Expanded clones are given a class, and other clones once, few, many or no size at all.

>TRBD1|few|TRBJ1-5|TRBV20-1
CSAKQGTDSNQPQHF
TGCAGTGCCAAACAGGGGACCGATAGCAATCAGCCCCAGCATTTT
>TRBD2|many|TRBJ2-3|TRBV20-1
CSAVAGGDTQYF
TGCAGTGCAGTAGCGGGAGGAGATACGCAGTATTTT
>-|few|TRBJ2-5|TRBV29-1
CSVEIGSQETQYF
TGCAGCGTTGAAATCGGAAGCCAAGAGACCCAGTACTTC
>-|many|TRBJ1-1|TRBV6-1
CAGRTGGTEAFF
TGTGCCGGGCGGACGGGGGGCACTGAAGCTTTCTTT
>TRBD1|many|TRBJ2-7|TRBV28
CASSTDRGPAYEQYF
TGTGCCAGCAGTACAGACAGGGGTCCTGCCTACGAGCAGTACTTC
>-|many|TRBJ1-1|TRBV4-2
CASSQERQENTEAFF
TGTGCCAGCAGCCAAGAACGGCAGGAGAACACTGAAGCTTTCTTT
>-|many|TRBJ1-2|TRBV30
CATTPYSNYGYTF
TGTGCCACCACCCCGTACAGCAACTATGGCTACACCTTC
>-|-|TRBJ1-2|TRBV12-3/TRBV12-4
CASSLQMGDSYGYTF
TGCGCCAGCAGCCTCCAAATGGGGGATTCCTATGGCTACACCTTC
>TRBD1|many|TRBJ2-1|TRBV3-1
CASSQGTGWNEQFF
TGTGCCAGCAGCCAAGGGACAGGGTGGAATGAGCAGTTCTTC
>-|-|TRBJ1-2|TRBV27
CASSPGWGYTF
TGTGCCAGCAGTCCGGGGTGGGGCTACACCTTC
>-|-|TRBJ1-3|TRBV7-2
CASSRQAPSGNTIYF
TGTGCCAGCAGTAGACAGGCCCCCTCTGGAAACACCATATATTTT
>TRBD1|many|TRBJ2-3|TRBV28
CASTPGGQADTQYF
TGTGCCAGCACCCCAGGGGGACAAGCAGATACGCAGTATTTT
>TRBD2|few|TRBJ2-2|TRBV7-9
CASSPGTSGTRVSFGLDTGELFF
TGTGCCAGCAGCCCCGGGACTAGCGGCACGAGAGTATCATTCGGATTGGACACCGGGGAGCTGTTTTTT
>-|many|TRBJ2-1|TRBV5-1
CASSLATGGKEQFF
TGCGCCAGCAGCTTAGCGACAGGAGGCAAGGAGCAGTTCTTC
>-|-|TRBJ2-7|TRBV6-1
CASTGGYEQYF
TGTGCCAGCACCGGGGGCTACGAGCAGTACTTC
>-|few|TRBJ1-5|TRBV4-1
CASSQVSAGRYQPQHF
TGCGCCAGCAGCCAAGTGTCGGCAGGGAGGTATCAGCCCCAGCATTTT